The source of this T cell receptor beta chain is a study of T cells after yellow fever vaccination. A 5'RACE template-switching step, the method used to make TCR cDNA, added a universal primer site and UMIs. Using its own MiXCR run on the 5' RACE reads, TCRdb lists one record per CDR3 protein. The sample records a few hundred thousand distinct CDR3 sequences, roughly 3.5% being singletons. V lost 3 bases and J 1 base, leaving 15 bases between the germline ends. The germline V gene encodes CDR1 KGHSH and CDR2 LQKENI. The length of the CDR3 is 17 residues. On this clonotype: Its antigen is not known.

Findings of the study overall: Across the CD4 and CD8 compartments, a small share of clonotypes was present in both.

V gene TRBV18 combines with J gene TRBJ2-2, with D possibly matching TRBD2 (6 bases). The receptor was derived from a man aged 18 to 30 who received the YFV17D yellow fever vaccine. The sequences come from PBMCs, collected on the day of the yellow fever booster vaccination. CDR3: CASSPLLGGENTGELFF. The CDR3 coding sequence is TGTGCCAGCTCACCCCTACTCGGCGGGGAGAACACCGGGGAGCTGTTTTTT.